Listed here are 2 T cell receptor beta chains from one sample, sequenced in a study of blood T cell repertoires in COVID-19. The protocol was immunoSEQ multiplex PCR, while the TCRdb copy is restricted to in-frame clones and leaves out a portion. The data contain some 120,000 clones, just over 85% of them seen just once; the ten biggest clones take up roughly 0.94%. Sequencing used peripheral blood. These receptors all come from a woman aged 50 to 65 with active or convalescent COVID-19.

This chain connects TRBV7-8 to TRBJ2-5; the match to TRBD2 covers 8 bases. The germline V gene encodes CDR1 SGHVS and CDR2 FQNEAQ. The ends lost 2 bases at V and 1 base at J; junction bases unmatched: 6. This CDR3 contains 16 residues. CDR3 DNA: TGTGCCAGCAGCTTACGCGGGGGGCCCCGCCAAGAGACCCAGTACTTC. Amino acid sequence: CASSLRGGPRQETQYF.

The chain couples TRBV11-2 to TRBJ1-1, with D maybe TRBD1 (6 bases). The germline V and J ends were trimmed by 6 bases and 1 base, with 12 bases remaining between them. This CDR3 spans 14 amino acids. Germline V gene data show CDR1 as SGHAT and CDR2 as FQNNGV. The CDR3 region has the DNA TGTGCCAGCAGACTGGGACACAGGAACACTGAAGCTTTCTTT. Its translation is CASRLGHRNTEAFF.